A single sample gave rise to the 12 T cell receptor beta chains below, sequenced in a study of blood T cells in healthy people across ages. Primers used in a second PCR of about 6 to 11 cycles were a sample-barcoded 5' primer and a J-beta primer mix. TCRdb passed the 5' RACE reads through MiXCR, listing each CDR3 protein once. The repertoire consists of just under 550,000 distinct CDR3 sequences, with 24% occurring once and the leading ten covering 8.5% to 9.5%. This sample also belongs to another study, concerning T cells of mothers and their children.

Sequencing was done on a sample of blood. These receptors all stem from a boy between 10 and 17 years old in good health.

This clonotype was counted only a few times. V and J are TRBV4-2 and TRBJ2-7; D is unresolved. This CDR3 contains 14 residues. Per germline, CDR1 LGHNA and CDR2 YNFKEQ. V lost 0 bases to trimming and J lost 1 base, with 7 bases between them. The CDR3 protein is CASSQDAVSYEQYF. CDR3 nucleotide sequence: TGTGCCAGCAGCCAAGATGCGGTTTCCTACGAGCAGTACTTC.

The V gene is TRBV4-1, the J gene TRBJ2-7; D is undetermined. The V and J ends lost 1 base and 2 bases respectively, with 9 bases between them. There are 14 residues in the CDR3. Germline V CDR1 and CDR2: MGHRA, YSYEKL. Here the CDR3 reads CASSQGRNPYEQYF. The DNA of the CDR3 is TGCGCCAGCAGCCAAGGGAGAAACCCCTACGAGCAGTACTTC.

The V gene is TRBV3-1, the J gene TRBJ2-6; possibly TRBD1 or TRBD2 for D (5 bases each). Trimming pared 3 bases from V and 0 bases from J, leaving 9 bases between. CDR3 size: 16 residues. Germline assignment: CDR1 LGHDT and CDR2 YNNKEL (reference sequence). CDR3 bases: TGTGCCAGCAGCCAGGGGGTTTCCTCTGGGGCCAACGTCCTGACTTTC. Its protein product is CASSQGVSSGANVLTF.

The chain combines TRBV27 with TRBJ2-7, with 12 nucleotides matching TRBD1. J gave up 7 bases and V 5 bases, and 9 bases lay outside the gene matches. CDR1 and CDR2 (germline): MNHEY, SMNVEV (reference sequence). This CDR3 has 15 amino acids. CDR3 nucleotide sequence: TGTGCCAGCAGTAATTCGGGACAGGGGGCCCGAGAGCAGTACTTC. It is translated as CASSNSGQGAREQYF.

The genes are TRBV29-1 and TRBJ2-1; either TRBD1 or TRBD2 may fit D (5 bases each). V lost 3 bases, J lost 6 bases, and 15 bases lay in between. CDR1 and CDR2 (germline): SQVTM, ANQGSEA. CDR3 length equals 14 residues. The chain's CDR3 is CSVDTNGARNEQFF. CDR3 nucleotide sequence: TGCAGCGTTGACACCAACGGGGCCCGCAATGAGCAGTTCTTC.

This clonotype was observed a handful of times. The rearrangement joins TRBV10-3 to TRBJ2-2; TRBD2 might be the D (6 bases). CDR3 size: 14 residues. Trimming took off 4 bases at V and 7 bases at J, with 13 bases between the two ends. In germline, CDR1 is ENHRY, CDR2 SYGVKD. The CDR3 DNA sequence: TGTGCCATCAGTGTCTCTGCGGGGATCGGGGAGCTGTTTTTT. Encoded protein: CAISVSAGIGELFF.

This clonotype was seen a handful of times. V and J are TRBV10-3 and TRBJ1-1; TRBD1 agrees at 8 bases. CDR1 is ENHRY and CDR2 is SYGVKD in the germline V gene. Germline trimming cut 3 bases from V and 3 bases from J; bases unmatched to any gene: 0. The length of the CDR3 is 13 residues. CDR3 DNA: TGTGCCATCAGTGAACAGGGGGACACTGAAGCTTTCTTT. This encodes CAISEQGDTEAFF.

This clonotype was observed a handful of times. The rearrangement uses TRBV20-1 and TRBJ2-5, with 9 bases that match TRBD2. The germline V gene has CDR1 DFQATT and CDR2 SNEGSKA (reference sequence). V dropped 0 bases and J dropped 9; count of bases not matched to a gene: 14. The CDR3 extends over 16 amino acids. CDR3 in DNA: TGCAGTGCTAGAGATTATAAGCGGGGGGTCGTCTTCCCCCAGTACTTC. It encodes CSARDYKRGVVFPQYF.

The chain links TRBV7-9 to TRBJ2-1; 11 bases align to TRBD2. The ends lost 4 bases at V and 10 bases at J; junction bases unmatched: 9. CDR1 and CDR2 (germline): SEHNR, FQNEAQ (reference sequence). The CDR3 loop spans 15 amino acids. DNA for the CDR3: TGTGCCAGCAGCTCAAAGTTGGCTAGCGGGGGGGAGCAGTTCTTC. Protein sequence: CASSSKLASGGEQFF.

This sequence joins TRBV29-1 and TRBJ1-1; D not resolved. Trimming stripped 4 bases from V and 0 bases from J, with 9 bases between. This CDR3 is 13 amino acids long. Looked up from germline, CDR1 is SQVTM and CDR2 is ANQGSEA. The CDR3 reads CSVGKSLNTEAFF. The DNA of the CDR3 is TGCAGCGTTGGGAAGAGTCTGAACACTGAAGCTTTCTTT.

The genes are TRBV4-3 and TRBJ2-5; the match to TRBD1 covers 9 bases. The better agreement between TRBJ2-1 and the DNA end casts doubt on the J call. The germline V gene encodes CDR1 LGHNA and CDR2 YSLEER. This CDR3 region has 18 residues. Here the CDR3 reads CASSQDPTGGIYYNEQFF. CDR3 nucleotides: TGCGCCAGCAGCCAAGACCCGACAGGGGGTATTTACTACAATGAGCAGTTCTTC.

Regarding this clonotype: The junction departs from the called germline gene at one end, perhaps through a read error. V and J are TRBV12-3 or TRBV12-4 and TRBJ2-3; 7 nucleotides match TRBD2. The CDR3 is 17 amino acids. CDR3 residues: CASSLAAGAGVGDTQYF. The CDR3 DNA follows: TGTGCCAGCAGTCTAGCCGCCGGGGCGGGAGTAGGAGATACGCAGTATTTT.